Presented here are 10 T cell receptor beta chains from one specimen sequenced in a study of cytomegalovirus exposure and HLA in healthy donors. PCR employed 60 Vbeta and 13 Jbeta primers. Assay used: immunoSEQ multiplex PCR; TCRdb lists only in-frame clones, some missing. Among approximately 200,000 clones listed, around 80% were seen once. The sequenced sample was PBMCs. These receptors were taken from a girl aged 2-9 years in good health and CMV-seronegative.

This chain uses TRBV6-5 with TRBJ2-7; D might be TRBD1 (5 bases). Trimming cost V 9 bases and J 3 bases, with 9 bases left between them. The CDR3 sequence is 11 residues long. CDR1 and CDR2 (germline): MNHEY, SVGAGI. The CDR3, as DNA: TGTGCCAGTCATACAGGCTACGAGCAGTACTTC. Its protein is CASHTGYEQYF.

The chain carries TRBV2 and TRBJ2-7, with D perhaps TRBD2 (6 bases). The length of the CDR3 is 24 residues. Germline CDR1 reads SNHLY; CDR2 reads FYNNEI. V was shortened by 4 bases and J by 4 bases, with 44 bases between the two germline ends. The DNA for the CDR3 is TGTGCCAGCAGTGCGACTAGTTCTCTTTTCTGGGCGGGCAGGGTCAGCGAAAGTTCATACGAGCAGTACTTC. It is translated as CASSATSSLFWAGRVSESSYEQYF.

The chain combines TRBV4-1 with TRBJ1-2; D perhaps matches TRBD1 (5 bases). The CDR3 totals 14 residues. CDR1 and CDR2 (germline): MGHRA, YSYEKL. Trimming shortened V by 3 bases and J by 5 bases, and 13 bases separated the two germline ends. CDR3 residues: CASSQSREIYGYTF. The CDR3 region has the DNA TGCGCCAGCAGCCAGTCCAGGGAAATATATGGCTACACCTTC.

DNA of the CDR3: TGTGCCTTAATATCGAACTATGGCTACACCTTC. Amino acids: CALISNYGYTF. J is TRBJ1-2 and V is TRBV27; no firm D call. The V end was cut by 11 bases, the J end by 2 bases, with 9 bases between. Looked up from germline, CDR1 is MNHEY and CDR2 is SMNVEV (reference sequence). The CDR3 is 11 amino acids.

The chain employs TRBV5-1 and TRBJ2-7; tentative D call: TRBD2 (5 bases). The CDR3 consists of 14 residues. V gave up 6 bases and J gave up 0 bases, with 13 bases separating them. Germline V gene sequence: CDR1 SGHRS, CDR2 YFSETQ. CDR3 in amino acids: CASTPTGISYEQYF. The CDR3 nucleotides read TGCGCCAGCACCCCGACCGGGATCTCCTACGAGCAGTACTTC.

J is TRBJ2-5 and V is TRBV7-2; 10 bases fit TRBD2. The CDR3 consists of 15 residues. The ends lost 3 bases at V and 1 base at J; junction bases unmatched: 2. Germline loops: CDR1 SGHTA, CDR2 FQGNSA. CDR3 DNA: TGTGCCAGCAGCTTGACTAGCGGGCCCCAAGAGACCCAGTACTTC. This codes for CASSLTSGPQETQYF. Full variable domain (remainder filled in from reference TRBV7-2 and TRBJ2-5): GAGVSQSPSNKVTEKGKDVELRCDPISGHTALYWYRQSLGQGLEFLIYFQGNSAPDKSGLPSDRFSAERTGGSVSTLTIQRTQQEDSAVYLCASSLTSGPQETQYFGPGTRLLVL.

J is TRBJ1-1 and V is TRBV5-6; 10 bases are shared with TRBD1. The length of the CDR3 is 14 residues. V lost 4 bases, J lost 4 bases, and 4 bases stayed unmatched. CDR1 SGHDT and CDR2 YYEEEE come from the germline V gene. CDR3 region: CASSGDRGVTEAFF. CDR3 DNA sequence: TGTGCCAGCAGCGGGGACAGGGGTGTCACTGAAGCTTTCTTT.

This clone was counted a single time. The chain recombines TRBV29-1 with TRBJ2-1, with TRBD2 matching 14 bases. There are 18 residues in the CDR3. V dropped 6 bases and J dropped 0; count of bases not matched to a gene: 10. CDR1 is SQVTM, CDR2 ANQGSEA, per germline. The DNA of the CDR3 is TGCAGCGTCACGGGACTAGCGGGAGAGTTTCACTCCTACAATGAGCAGTTCTTC. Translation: CSVTGLAGEFHSYNEQFF.

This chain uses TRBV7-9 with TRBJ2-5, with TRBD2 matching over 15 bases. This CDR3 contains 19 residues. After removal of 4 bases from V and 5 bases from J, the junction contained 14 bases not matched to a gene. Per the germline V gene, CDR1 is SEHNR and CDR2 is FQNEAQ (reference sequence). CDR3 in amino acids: CASSSRYDLGLAGGETQYF. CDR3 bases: TGTGCCAGCAGCTCCCGATACGACCTTGGACTAGCGGGAGGGGAGACCCAGTACTTC.

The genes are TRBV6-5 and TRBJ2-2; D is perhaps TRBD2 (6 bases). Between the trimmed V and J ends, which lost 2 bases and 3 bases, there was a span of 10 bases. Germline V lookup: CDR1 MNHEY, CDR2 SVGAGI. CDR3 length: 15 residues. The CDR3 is CASSYRLGDTGELFF. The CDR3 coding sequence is TGTGCCAGCAGTTACCGACTAGGGGACACCGGGGAGCTGTTTTTT.